These 19 T cell receptor beta chains came from one sample sequenced in a study of technical replicates of blood from several donors. Some clones are missing from TCRdb's copy, which holds only in-frame ones; the method was immunoSEQ multiplex PCR. In the table there are about 75,000 clones, about nine tenths of which are singletons. The sequenced sample consisted of T cells isolated from PBMCs. These TCRs come from a human donor in good health. Some clones in this sample may be carry-over from other donors' samples.

The genes are TRBV28 and TRBJ2-5; D not resolved. The CDR3 contains 14 residues. Germline assignment: CDR1 MDHEN and CDR2 SYDVKM. The V end lost 2 bases, the J end lost 5 bases, and 12 bases lay between the germline ends. The CDR3 DNA is TGTGCCAGCAGTTTAAGAACCCTCGGGGAGACCCAGTACTTC. It yields the protein CASSLRTLGETQYF.

As to this clone: One junction end disagrees with the germline gene, perhaps due to a read error. Additional DNA sequences in this sample encode the identical CDR3. The CDR3 here is CASSQDVGGWDQPQHF. The CDR3 bases are TGCGCCAGCAGCCAAGATGTCGGGGGTTGGGATCAACCCCAGCATTTT. The chain combines TRBV4-1 with TRBJ1-5; D might be TRBD1 (5 bases). The CDR3 loop spans 16 amino acids. Germline CDR1 and CDR2: MGHRA and YSYEKL.

As DNA, the CDR3 is TGCGCCAGCAGGCCGGACAGGGTCTCTGGAAACACCATATATTTT. Translation: CASRPDRVSGNTIYF. This rearrangement joins TRBV5-1 to TRBJ1-3; 8 nucleotides line up with TRBD1. Germline loops: CDR1 SGHRS, CDR2 YFSETQ. The CDR3 extends over 15 amino acids. Trimming took 5 bases from V and 0 from J; bases not matched to a gene: 4.

The chain is built from TRBV19 and TRBJ2-7, with 9 positions matching TRBD1. Germline-derived CDR1 and CDR2 are LNHDA and SQIVND (reference sequence). Germline trimming cut 5 bases from V and 1 base from J; bases unmatched to any gene: 6. The CDR3 spans 15 residues. In DNA form, the CDR3 reads TGTGCCAGTAGTCCAGGGACAGGGAGGTCCTACGAGCAGTACTTC. Encoded protein: CASSPGTGRSYEQYF.

The sample holds one count of this clone. J is TRBJ1-4 and V is TRBV6-5; no definite D call. The CDR3 has 14 amino acids. The V end lost 7 bases, the J end lost 3 bases, and 12 bases lay between the germline ends. Germline V gene data show CDR1 as MNHEY and CDR2 as SVGAGI. For the CDR3, the DNA is TGTGCCAGCAAGATCGGGGTTGCTAATGAAAAACTGTTTTTT. The encoded protein is CASKIGVANEKLFF.

The chain employs TRBV6-1 and TRBJ2-1, with 10 bases matching TRBD1. This CDR3 spans 12 amino acids. V shed 6 bases, J shed 9 bases, and the junction held 2 bases outside the gene matches. Germline CDR1 reads MNHNS; CDR2 reads SASEGT. Written as DNA, the CDR3 is TGTGCCAGCAGGGGACAGGGGTTTGAGCAGTTCTTC. This codes for CASRGQGFEQFF.

This CDR3 is CASSPQRTGAHRGNTIYF. CDR3 nucleotides: TGTGCCAGCAGCCCTCAGCGGACAGGGGCGCACCGTGGAAACACCATATATTTT. The V call is TRBV11-3, the J call TRBJ1-3; TRBD1 aligns across 9 bases. Germline assignment: CDR1 SGHNT and CDR2 YENEEA. The CDR3 totals 18 residues. The V segment lost 5 bases and the J segment 3 bases; nucleotides outside the gene matches: 14. The entire variable domain, with the rest obtained from reference TRBV11-3 and TRBJ1-3, is as follows: EAGVVQSPRYKIIEKKQPVAFWCNPISGHNTLYWYLQNLGQGPELLIRYENEEAVDDSQLPKDRFSAERLKGVDSTLKIQPAELGDSAVYLCASSPQRTGAHRGNTIYFGEGSWLTVV.

V is TRBV6-4 and J is TRBJ1-4; D ambiguous. The V end lost 6 bases, the J end lost 3 bases, and 14 bases lay between the germline ends. Germline V gene sequence: CDR1 MRHNA, CDR2 SNTAGT. The CDR3 contains 15 residues. The DNA of the CDR3 is TGTGCCAGCAGCGCGGCGGGGATGGCTAATGAAAAACTGTTTTTT. It specifies CASSAAGMANEKLFF.

The chain recombines TRBV5-1 with TRBJ1-2; 7 bases are shared with TRBD1. Germline trimming cut 4 bases from V and 7 bases from J; bases unmatched to any gene: 10. CDR1 is SGHRS and CDR2 is YFSETQ in the germline V gene. CDR3 length: 14 residues. The CDR3 loop is CASSPRQGVSGYTF. The CDR3 nucleotides read TGCGCCAGCAGCCCTCGACAGGGAGTAAGTGGCTACACCTTC.

This sequence joins TRBV29-1 and TRBJ2-5, with TRBD2 matching 9 bases. Per the germline V gene, CDR1 is SQVTM and CDR2 is ANQGSEA. This CDR3 comprises 15 residues. V lost 4 bases, J lost 4 bases, and 10 bases stayed unmatched. CDR3 protein: CSVVKSGGIGETQYF. In nucleotides, the CDR3 is TGCAGCGTTGTAAAGAGCGGGGGGATAGGAGAGACCCAGTACTTC.

The rearrangement joins TRBV5-1 to TRBJ1-1; D remains unclear. The germline CDR1 and CDR2 sequences are SGHRS and YFSETQ. The CDR3 spans 13 residues. Deletions cut 8 bases from V and 1 base from J, with 12 bases between. CDR3 amino acids: CASTRGTNTEAFF. The CDR3 nucleotides read TGCGCCAGTACCCGGGGTACGAACACTGAAGCTTTCTTT.

The DNA of the CDR3 is TGCAGCGTGAAGCGGCGGGACAGGGTGGGTGAAAAACTGTTTTTT. Translation: CSVKRRDRVGEKLFF. The V gene is TRBV29-1, the J gene TRBJ1-4, with 9 bases fitting TRBD1. The V segment lost 6 bases and the J segment 7 bases; nucleotides outside the gene matches: 12. The CDR3 extends over 15 amino acids. Germline assignment: CDR1 SQVTM and CDR2 ANQGSEA.

This clone appeared a single time. This chain connects TRBV6-6 to TRBJ2-7, with TRBD1 identical over 10 bases. V dropped 6 bases and J dropped 5; count of bases not matched to a gene: 10. The CDR3 contains 15 residues. From germline, CDR1 is MNHNY and CDR2 SVGAGI (reference sequence). The CDR3 DNA follows: TGTGCCAGCAGCCCGGCGGGACAGGGGTACCACGAGCAGTACTTC. Translation: CASSPAGQGYHEQYF.

V is TRBV2 and J is TRBJ2-7; tentative D call: TRBD2 (6 bases). Trimming removed 3 bases from V and 5 bases from J, with 26 bases in between. The CDR3 has 18 amino acids. Germline V gives CDR1 SNHLY, CDR2 FYNNEI. The CDR3 loop is CASSDVRDWSGRGDEQYF. CDR3 DNA: TGTGCCAGCAGTGACGTGCGGGATTGGTCGGGACGTGGGGACGAGCAGTACTTC.

The rearrangement links TRBV5-5 to TRBJ2-7, with 7 bases matching TRBD2. Per germline, CDR1 SGHKS and CDR2 YYEKEE (reference sequence). This CDR3 region has 15 residues. With V trimmed by 3 bases and J by 3 bases, 9 bases remained unmatched. CDR3 region: CASSSLGTINYEQYF. The CDR3 DNA is TGTGCCAGCAGCTCGTTGGGGACTATTAACTACGAGCAGTACTTC.

J is TRBJ1-1 and V is TRBV10-1, with D possibly matching TRBD1 (5 bases). The CDR3 has 13 residues. V lost 7 bases and J 4 bases, leaving 13 bases between the germline ends. CDR1 and CDR2 (germline): WNHNN, SYGVQD (reference sequence). Written as DNA, the CDR3 is TGCGCCAGCATGAAGGGGCTGGGCACTGAAGCTTTCTTT. Protein sequence: CASMKGLGTEAFF.

The rearrangement links TRBV9 to TRBJ1-1; the D is unclear. The V gene's germline CDR1 is SGDLS and CDR2 YYNGEE. Trimming took 3 bases from V and 4 from J, leaving 13 bases between them. There are 14 residues in the CDR3. CDR3 in DNA: TGTGCCAGCAGCGCTAGTAGTCCTAGCACTGAAGCTTTCTTT. Protein: CASSASSPSTEAFF.

The genes are TRBV12-5 and TRBJ2-3; D is uncertain. The germline gives CDR1 LGHNT, CDR2 FRNRAP. Trimming shortened V by 2 bases and J by 9 bases, and 9 bases separated the two germline ends. This CDR3 is built from 12 residues. The CDR3 nucleotides are TGTGCTAGTGGTTTGTCACAGTTCACGCAGTATTTT. Translated, it gives CASGLSQFTQYF. The whole variable domain, filled in from reference TRBV12-5 and TRBJ2-3, reads DARVTQTPRHKVTEMGQEVTMRCQPILGHNTVFWYRQTMMQGLELLAYFRNRAPLDDSGMPKDRFSAEMPDATLATLKIQPSEPRDSAVYFCASGLSQFTQYFGPGTRLTVL.

The genes are TRBV2 and TRBJ1-5, with TRBD1 matching over 11 bases. CDR1 and CDR2 (germline): SNHLY, FYNNEI. V dropped 8 bases and J dropped 6; count of bases not matched to a gene: 6. CDR3 length: 14 amino acids. The CDR3 here is CASGRTGGFQPQHF. The CDR3 nucleotides are TGTGCCAGCGGAAGGACAGGGGGCTTTCAGCCCCAGCATTTT. Supplemented by reference TRBV2 and TRBJ1-5, the full variable domain reads EPEVTQTPSHQVTQMGQEVILRCVPISNHLYFYWYRQILGQKVEFLVSFYNNEISEKSEIFDDQFSVERPDGSNFTLKIRSTKLEDSAMYFCASGRTGGFQPQHFGDGTRLSIL.